This T cell receptor beta chain was identified during a study of cytomegalovirus exposure and HLA in healthy donors. Germline-derived CDR1 and CDR2 are SGHRS and YFSETQ. V lost 4 bases to trimming and J lost 5 bases, with 18 bases between them. The CDR3 has 15 residues. The PCR made use of 60 Vbeta and 13 Jbeta primers. Assay used: immunoSEQ multiplex PCR; TCRdb lists only in-frame clones, some missing. The sample lists 90,000 to 140,000 clones; 76% were seen once. Study-level results: In terms of immune exposure information, only CMV serostatus was available. V- and J-gene trimming in TCR beta was tied to a missense DCLRE1C variant by an analysis performed later. TCR beta sequences reportedly predicted most subjects' HLA-A and HLA-B alleles accurately. Overall, approximately 180 TCR beta chains were annotated as cytomegalovirus-associated.

On this clone: No antigen is known for it.

This clonotype originated in a man aged 40-49 years in good health and CMV-seropositive. V usage is TRBV5-1 and J usage is TRBJ2-5; D might be TRBD1 (6 bases). Source material: PBMCs. Here the CDR3 DNA reads TGCGCCAGCAGCATGTCAGGGACAATAGCGGAGACCCAGTACTTC. This encodes CASSMSGTIAETQYF.